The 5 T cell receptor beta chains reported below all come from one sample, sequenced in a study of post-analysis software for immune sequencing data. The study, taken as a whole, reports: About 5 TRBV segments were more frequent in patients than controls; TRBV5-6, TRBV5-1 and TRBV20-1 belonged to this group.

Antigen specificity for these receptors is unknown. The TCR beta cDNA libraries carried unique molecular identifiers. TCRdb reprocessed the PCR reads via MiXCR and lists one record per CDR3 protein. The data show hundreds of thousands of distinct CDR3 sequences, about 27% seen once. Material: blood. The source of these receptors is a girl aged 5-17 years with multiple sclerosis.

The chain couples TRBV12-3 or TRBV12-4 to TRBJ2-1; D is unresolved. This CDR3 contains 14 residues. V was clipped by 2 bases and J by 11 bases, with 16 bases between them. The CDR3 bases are TGTGCCAGCAGTTTAAACCCCCCTGACGGCAAGCAGTTCTTC. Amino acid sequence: CASSLNPPDGKQFF.

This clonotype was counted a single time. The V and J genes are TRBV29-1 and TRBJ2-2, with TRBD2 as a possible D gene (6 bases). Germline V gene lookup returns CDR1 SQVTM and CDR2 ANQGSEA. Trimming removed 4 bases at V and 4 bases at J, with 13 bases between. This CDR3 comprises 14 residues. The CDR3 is CSVVGGDVTGELFF. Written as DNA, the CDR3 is TGCAGCGTTGTAGGCGGGGACGTCACCGGGGAGCTGTTTTTT.

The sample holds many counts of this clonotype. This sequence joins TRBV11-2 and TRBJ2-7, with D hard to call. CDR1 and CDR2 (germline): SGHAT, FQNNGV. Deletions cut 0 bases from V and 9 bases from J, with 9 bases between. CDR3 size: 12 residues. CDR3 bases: TGTGCCAGCAGCTTAGAGTTCCAGCGGCAGTACTTC. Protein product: CASSLEFQRQYF.

CDR3 DNA: TGTGCCAGCAGCTTAACTAGCGGGATGAGCTGGTACAATGAGCAGTTCTTC. This translates into CASSLTSGMSWYNEQFF. This rearrangement joins TRBV7-8 to TRBJ2-1, with 10 bases aligning to TRBD2. This CDR3 region has 17 residues. CDR1 is SGHVS, CDR2 FQNEAQ, per germline. With 2 bases clipped from V and 4 bases from J, the junction kept 8 bases outside the gene matches.

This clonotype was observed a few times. The CDR3 DNA sequence: TGCAGTGCCACGGGACTAGCGGGAGTGAGGGCCTACAATGAGCAGTTCTTC. It encodes CSATGLAGVRAYNEQFF. The rearrangement links TRBV20-1 to TRBJ2-1; 14 nucleotides line up with TRBD2. The length of the CDR3 is 17 residues. V lost 6 bases and J lost 2; bases outside the gene matches: 9. From germline, CDR1 is DFQATT and CDR2 SNEGSKA (reference sequence).